One and the same sample provided the 18 T cell receptor beta chains below, sequenced in a study of tumor-infiltrating lymphocytes in oesophageal squamous cell carcinoma. TCRdb recomputed calls from the PCR reads with MiXCR, one row per CDR3 protein. This sample carries under 8,500 distinct CDR3 sequences, around 14% of them seen once, and the ten largest clones take 13%. The sequenced sample consisted of blood. These receptor sequences come from a male donor with esophageal squamous cell carcinoma.

This clonotype was picked up many times. The chain employs TRBV10-2 and TRBJ1-5; D might be TRBD1 (5 bases). Per germline, CDR1 WSHSY and CDR2 SAAADI. V lost 3 bases and J 5 bases, leaving 14 bases between the germline ends. CDR3 length: 15 amino acids. The DNA of the CDR3 is TGCGCCAGCAGTGATGGTCAGGGAAGCTATCAGCCCCAGCATTTT. This sequence encodes CASSDGQGSYQPQHF.

This clonotype qualifies as medium-sized. The rearrangement uses TRBV10-3 and TRBJ2-4; possible D gene TRBD1, 6 bases. Trimming removed 10 bases from V and 5 bases from J, with 15 bases in between. CDR1 and CDR2 from the germline V gene are ENHRY and SYGVKD. CDR3 size: 13 residues. DNA for the CDR3: TGTGCCACTCACGACAGGACCCAAAACATTCAGTACTTC. This encodes CATHDRTQNIQYF.

This clonotype is medium-sized within its sample. The chain uses TRBV12-3 or TRBV12-4 and TRBJ2-3, with D possibly being TRBD2 (6 bases). This CDR3 contains 18 residues. The V end was cut by 4 bases, the J end by 4 bases, with 24 bases between. CDR3 sequence reads: CASSSVRGWRAAPDTQYF. The DNA of the CDR3 is TGTGCCAGCAGTTCCGTCCGGGGGTGGCGGGCGGCCCCAGATACGCAGTATTTT.

A note on this clonotype: This may be a read error, as it is one base from a much larger clone. The chain has TRBV10-3 and TRBJ2-3; D tentatively fits TRBD1 or TRBD2 (5 bases each). V lost 11 bases and J lost 14, with 32 bases in between. CDR3 length equals 15 residues. Germline CDR1 and CDR2: ENHRY and SYGVKD. Here the CDR3 DNA reads TGTGCCTCAACCCGAGACAGATCGAACACCGGGGAGCTGTATTTT. This encodes CASTRDRSNTGELYF.

This clonotype was detected a few times. The chain's CDR3 is CSAPRDSVEGEQYF. The CDR3 DNA follows: TGCAGTGCCCCCCGGGACAGCGTGGAAGGCGAGCAGTACTTC. V gene TRBV20-1 combines with J gene TRBJ2-7; TRBD1 matches at 7 bases. CDR1 is DFQATT, CDR2 SNEGSKA, per germline (reference sequence). Losses at the gene ends were 6 bases for V and 6 bases for J; bases not matched to a gene: 14. CDR3 length: 14 amino acids.

This clonotype was counted many times. With a much larger clone just one base away, this may be a read error. This sequence joins TRBV7-9 and TRBJ2-1; 7 bases fit TRBD2. The CDR3 loop spans 13 amino acids. Germline V CDR1 and CDR2: SEHNR, FQNEAQ (reference sequence). V dropped 3 bases and J dropped 10; count of bases not matched to a gene: 6. The CDR3 reads CASSLGGGYEQFF. Here the CDR3 DNA reads TGTGCCAGCAGCTTGGGGGGAGGGTACGAGCAGTTCTTC.

This clonotype came up many times. This chain connects TRBV14 to TRBJ1-1; D possibly corresponds to TRBD1 (5 bases). Trimming removed 0 bases from V and 2 bases from J, with 7 bases in between. CDR3 length: 14 amino acids. Germline CDR1 SGHDN, CDR2 FVKESK. The CDR3 DNA sequence: TGTGCCAGCAGCCAAGACAGGGTTAACACTGAAGCTTTCTTT. It codes for CASSQDRVNTEAFF.

The chain joins TRBV3-1 to TRBJ2-2; D unresolved. CDR3 length: 15 amino acids. The germline V gene has CDR1 LGHDT and CDR2 YNNKEL (reference sequence). Trimming removed 3 bases from V and 4 bases from J, with 12 bases in between. This CDR3 is CASSQNSVGTGELFF. The CDR3, as DNA: TGTGCCAGCAGCCAGAATAGTGTCGGCACCGGGGAGCTGTTTTTT.

This clonotype counts as medium-sized. The junction does not match germline at one end; this may be a read error. This rearrangement joins TRBV7-2 to TRBJ2-7; D remains ambiguous. The CDR3 extends over 14 amino acids. Germline V gene lookup returns CDR1 SGHTA and CDR2 FQGNSA. As DNA, the CDR3 is TGTGCCAGCAGCTTCACAAGTGTTGATTCACCCCTCCACTTC. This gives the protein CASSFTSVDSPLHF.

This clonotype was seen repeatedly, ten times or more. The chain has TRBV11-3 and TRBJ2-3, with TRBD1 matching 10 bases. This CDR3 comprises 16 residues. Germline CDR1 SGHNT, CDR2 YENEEA. The ends lost 0 bases at V and 1 base at J; junction bases unmatched: 1. The DNA for the CDR3 is TGTGCCAGCAGCTTAGACGGGACAGGGGGCACAGATACGCAGTATTTT. Translating gives CASSLDGTGGTDTQYF.

A few counts support this clonotype. A read error is likely, as this CDR3 ends without the conserved phenylalanine or tryptophan. The DNA is left out, because the CDR3 cannot be placed on it with certainty; the CDR3 is given as TCRdb lists it. The chain has TRBV12-3 or TRBV12-4 and TRBJ2-7; the D call of TRBD2 is as the table states it, not checked on the DNA. The CDR3 extends over 16 residues, inclusive of both ends. The CDR3 is CASSFDPGISGYTFGS.

This clonotype is large (0.1 to 1%) by share. V gene TRBV7-2 combines with J gene TRBJ2-3; TRBD2 aligns across 13 bases. The CDR3 runs 17 residues. Trimming cost V 5 bases and J 6 bases; bases outside gene matches: 11. Germline loops: CDR1 SGHTA, CDR2 FQGNSA. The CDR3 here is CASSPPGLAGLSDTQYF. The CDR3 DNA sequence: TGTGCCAGCAGCCCGCCGGGACTAGCGGGGTTAAGCGATACGCAGTATTTT.

This sequence joins TRBV14 and TRBJ2-2; D unresolved. The CDR3 totals 17 residues. The V end was cut by 5 bases, the J end by 2 bases, with 18 bases between. CDR1 SGHDN and CDR2 FVKESK come from the germline V gene. The CDR3 spells CASSELLVSNNTGELFF. Written as DNA, the CDR3 is TGTGCCAGCAGCGAACTCTTGGTCTCAAATAACACCGGGGAGCTGTTTTTT.

In its sample, this clonotype is medium-sized. The chain recombines TRBV10-2 with TRBJ2-1; TRBD2 agrees at 10 bases. Losses at the gene ends were 6 bases for V and 5 bases for J; bases not matched to a gene: 4. Germline V gene lookup returns CDR1 WSHSY and CDR2 SAAADI. This CDR3 has 14 amino acids. The CDR3 bases are TGCGCCAGCAGAGCGGGGGGGCCCAACAATGAGCAGTTCTTC. Its translation: CASRAGGPNNEQFF.

The V and J genes are TRBV4-1 and TRBJ2-3, with D perhaps TRBD2 (6 bases). The CDR3 covers 16 residues. The germline V and J ends were trimmed by 4 bases and 6 bases, with 20 bases remaining between them. Germline-derived CDR1 and CDR2 are MGHRA and YSYEKL. CDR3 in amino acids: CASSREASVPLDTQYF. The CDR3 nucleotides are TGCGCCAGCAGCCGAGAAGCTAGCGTCCCTCTCGATACGCAGTATTTT.

This clonotype showed up many times. The CDR3 spells CASIMDGGRETQYF. CDR3 DNA sequence: TGTGCCAGCATTATGGACGGGGGGCGAGAGACCCAGTACTTC. The chain couples TRBV6-1 to TRBJ2-5, with D perhaps matching TRBD2 (7 bases). Germline CDR1 reads MNHNS; CDR2 reads SASEGT. Deletions cut 7 bases from V and 4 bases from J, with 16 bases between. The CDR3 contains 14 residues.

As for this clonotype: This is likely a read error, given that the CDR3 carries no conserved phenylalanine or tryptophan at its end. The DNA is omitted, as the CDR3 cannot be located on it reliably, and the CDR3 follows TCRdb's listing. The chain joins TRBV12-3 or TRBV12-4 to TRBJ2-7; TRBD1, the table's D call, lacks a check against the DNA. Inclusive of both ends, the CDR3 amounts to 12 amino acids. The CDR3 loop is CASSRTAYEEYL.

This clonotype is categorized as medium-sized (0.01 to 0.1%). V and J are TRBV24-1 and TRBJ2-1; 7 positions match TRBD1. With V trimmed by 10 bases and J by 9 bases, 8 bases remained unmatched. This CDR3 is built from 12 residues. The germline gives CDR1 KGHDR, CDR2 SFDVKD. Here the CDR3 DNA reads TGTGCCACGGCCAAACAGGGGTTTGAGCAGTTCTTC. It codes for CATAKQGFEQFF.